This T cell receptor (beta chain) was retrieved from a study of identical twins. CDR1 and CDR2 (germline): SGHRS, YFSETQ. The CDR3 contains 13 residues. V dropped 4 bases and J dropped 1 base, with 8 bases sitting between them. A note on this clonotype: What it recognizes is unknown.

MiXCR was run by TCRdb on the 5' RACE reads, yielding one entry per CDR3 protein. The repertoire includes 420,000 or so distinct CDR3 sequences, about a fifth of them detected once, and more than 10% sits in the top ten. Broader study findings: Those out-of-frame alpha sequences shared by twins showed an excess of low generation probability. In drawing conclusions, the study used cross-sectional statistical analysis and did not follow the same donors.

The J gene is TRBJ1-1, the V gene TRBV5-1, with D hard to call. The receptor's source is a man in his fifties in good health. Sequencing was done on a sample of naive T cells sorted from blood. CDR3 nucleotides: TGCGCCAGCAGCCAAATCGGGAACACTGAAGCTTTCTTT. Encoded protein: CASSQIGNTEAFF.